Below are 27 T cell receptor beta chains sequenced from a single sample in a study of immune evolution from preneoplasia to lung adenocarcinoma. The table came from immunoSEQ multiplex PCR; TCRdb's copy has only in-frame clones and leaves some out. The sample includes about 5,600 clones, 70% to 85% of them seen just once. The source material was FFPE lung adenocarcinoma in situ tissue. The receptors were sampled from a person aged 60-79 years with lung adenocarcinoma.

The chain is built from TRBV6-5 and TRBJ1-6, with D perhaps matching TRBD1 (5 bases). The CDR3 runs to 14 residues. V lost 5 bases and J lost 10, with 15 bases in between. Germline-derived CDR1 and CDR2 are MNHEY and SVGAGI. The CDR3 loop reads CASSRDLEGSPLHF. The CDR3 DNA reads TGTGCCAGCAGTCGGGACCTCGAGGGATCACCCCTCCACTTT.

J is TRBJ2-6 and V is TRBV7-3, with a possible D match to TRBD1 (6 bases). Trimming shortened V by 5 bases and J by 1 base, and 21 bases separated the two germline ends. This CDR3 has 19 residues. Germline V gene data show CDR1 as SGHTA and CDR2 as FQGTGA. The CDR3 protein is CASSQVGQPMSSGANVLTF. The CDR3 coding sequence is TGTGCCAGCAGCCAGGTCGGACAGCCGATGAGTTCTGGGGCCAACGTCCTGACTTTC.

The V gene is TRBV11-3, the J gene TRBJ2-3; D is perhaps TRBD2 (6 bases). V was trimmed by 4 bases and J by 2 bases, leaving 16 bases between them. Germline CDR1 SGHNT, CDR2 YENEEA. The CDR3 consists of 16 residues. CDR3 region: CASSYAGGEVTDTQYF. The DNA of the CDR3 is TGTGCCAGCAGCTACGCCGGCGGGGAGGTCACAGATACGCAGTATTTT.

This clone was seen a few times. The genes are TRBV4-1 and TRBJ1-2, with a tentative D call TRBD1 (5 bases). This CDR3 contains 15 residues. Germline loops: CDR1 MGHRA, CDR2 YSYEKL. Trimming removed 7 bases at V and 0 bases at J, with 15 bases between. CDR3 nucleotide sequence: TGCGCCAGCACCCTGACAGCAGGTCCTAACTATGGCTACACCTTC. Amino acids: CASTLTAGPNYGYTF.

The chain carries TRBV5-6 and TRBJ1-1; tentative D call: TRBD1 (5 bases). Germline-derived CDR1 and CDR2 are SGHDT and YYEEEE. This CDR3 comprises 15 residues. V was cut by 2 bases and J by 0 bases, with 11 bases left in between. The CDR3 region has the DNA TGTGCCAGCAGCTTTTATGGCAGGGTGAACACTGAAGCTTTCTTT. It yields the protein CASSFYGRVNTEAFF.

This chain uses TRBV5-1 with TRBJ2-2, with D unresolved. V lost 1 base and J 5 bases, leaving 12 bases between the germline ends. The CDR3 consists of 15 residues. CDR1 and CDR2 (germline): SGHRS, YFSETQ. The chain's CDR3 is CASSLTPGFTGELFF. CDR3 in DNA: TGCGCCAGCAGCTTGACCCCCGGTTTTACCGGGGAGCTGTTTTTT.

The table lists this clone with a few counts. The chain employs TRBV7-6 and TRBJ2-7; D ambiguous. Trimming pared 0 bases from V and 2 bases from J, leaving 11 bases between. CDR1 is SGHVS and CDR2 is FNYEAQ in the germline V gene. This CDR3 region has 15 residues. The DNA for the CDR3 is TGTGCCAGCAGCTTAGCGCTAGAACCTGCCTACGAGCAGTACTTC. As protein: CASSLALEPAYEQYF.

This clone was seen a few times. This rearrangement joins TRBV19 to TRBJ1-1, with 8 bases lining up with TRBD1. The V gene's germline CDR1 is LNHDA and CDR2 SQIVND (reference sequence). After removal of 4 bases from V and 1 base from J, the junction contained 8 bases not matched to a gene. This CDR3 region has 16 residues. CDR3 amino acids: CASSTGQALRNTEAFF. The CDR3 DNA sequence: TGTGCCAGTAGTACGGGACAGGCGCTCCGGAACACTGAAGCTTTCTTT. The whole variable domain, filled in from reference TRBV19 and TRBJ1-1, reads DGGITQSPKYLFRKEGQNVTLSCEQNLNHDAMYWYRQDPGQGLRLIYYSQIVNDFQKGDIAEGYSVSREKKESFPLTVTSAQKNPTAFYLCASSTGQALRNTEAFFGQGTRLTVV.

This clone has more than one count but fewer than ten. This chain joins TRBV19 and TRBJ2-1; D is uncertain. CDR1 and CDR2 from the germline V gene are LNHDA and SQIVND (reference sequence). The CDR3 consists of 12 residues. Trimming took off 1 base at V and 9 bases at J, with 7 bases between the two ends. CDR3 residues: CASSIAGLEQFF. DNA for the CDR3: TGTGCCAGTAGTATAGCGGGTCTTGAGCAGTTCTTC.

The gene calls are TRBV5-1 and TRBJ2-5, with D uncertain. The CDR3 spans 12 residues. Trimming took off 0 bases at V and 5 bases at J, with 5 bases between the two ends. Germline V lookup: CDR1 SGHRS, CDR2 YFSETQ. Written as DNA, the CDR3 is TGCGCCAGCAGCTTGGCCAGTGAGACCCAGTACTTC. This codes for CASSLASETQYF.

This clone was counted a few times. The CDR3 sequence is CASRVGQAQETQYF. CDR3 nucleotide sequence: TGTGCCAGCAGAGTCGGACAGGCCCAAGAGACCCAGTACTTC. This rearrangement joins TRBV7-2 to TRBJ2-5, with TRBD1 matching over 7 bases. V was clipped by 6 bases and J by 1 base; unmatched bases: 5. The CDR3 consists of 14 residues. Germline V gene sequence: CDR1 SGHTA, CDR2 FQGNSA.

This chain connects TRBV10-3 to TRBJ1-5, with D uncertain. This CDR3 has 13 residues. V lost 2 bases to trimming and J lost 4 bases, with 6 bases between them. Germline V CDR1 and CDR2: ENHRY, SYGVKD. This CDR3 reads CAISERGNQPQHF. DNA for the CDR3: TGTGCCATCAGTGAGCGCGGTAATCAGCCCCAGCATTTT.

This clone occurred once. V and J are TRBV7-9 and TRBJ1-2; D unresolved. V was trimmed by 2 bases and J by 0 bases, leaving 4 bases between them. This CDR3 has 13 amino acids. CDR1 and CDR2 from the germline V gene are SEHNR and FQNEAQ (reference sequence). The CDR3 nucleotides read TGTGCCAGCAGCTTACCAGCTAACTATGGCTACACCTTC. Translation: CASSLPANYGYTF.

In this sample, this clone turned up a few times. The chain links TRBV5-8 to TRBJ1-5; the D is unclear. CDR1 and CDR2 (germline): SGHTS, YDEGEE. There are 12 residues in the CDR3. V was trimmed by 2 bases and J by 10 bases, leaving 10 bases between them. CDR3 in amino acids: CASSFPNSPQHF. In nucleotides, the CDR3 is TGTGCCAGCAGCTTTCCAAACAGCCCCCAGCATTTT.

The rearrangement uses TRBV11-3 and TRBJ2-7; 11 bases match TRBD2. Trimming cost V 1 base and J 7 bases; bases outside gene matches: 3. The CDR3 runs 14 residues. CDR1 and CDR2 (germline): SGHNT, YENEEA. CDR3 bases: TGTGCCAGCAGCTTAGGACTAGCGGGGAGTGAGCAGTACTTC. Its protein is CASSLGLAGSEQYF.

The V gene is TRBV6-1, the J gene TRBJ1-1; no clear D gene. Germline-derived CDR1 and CDR2 are MNHNS and SASEGT. This CDR3 contains 13 residues. V lost 5 bases and J 5 bases, leaving 12 bases between the germline ends. The CDR3 sequence: CASSLLSRTEAFF. For the CDR3, the DNA is TGTGCCAGCAGTCTTCTATCTAGGACTGAAGCTTTCTTT.

This clone has only a few counts. This rearrangement joins TRBV19 to TRBJ1-5; 7 nucleotides line up with TRBD1. There are 15 residues in the CDR3. Germline V gene lookup returns CDR1 LNHDA and CDR2 SQIVND (reference sequence). The junction had 11 bases not matched to a gene; V was cut back by 6 bases and J by 6 bases. The CDR3 DNA reads as TGTGCCAGTAGCCCGGACAGGTCGGCGGGTCAGCCCCAGCATTTT. The encoded protein is CASSPDRSAGQPQHF. The whole variable domain, remainder taken from reference TRBV19 and TRBJ1-5, is DGGITQSPKYLFRKEGQNVTLSCEQNLNHDAMYWYRQDPGQGLRLIYYSQIVNDFQKGDIAEGYSVSREKKESFPLTVTSAQKNPTAFYLCASSPDRSAGQPQHFGDGTRLSIL.

V is TRBV12-5 and J is TRBJ1-1, with D tentatively TRBD1 (6 bases). The V and J ends lost 6 bases and 1 base respectively, with 9 bases between them. The CDR3 totals 13 residues. Germline V gene lookup returns CDR1 LGHNT and CDR2 FRNRAP. CDR3 nucleotides: TGTGCTAGTGGCATACAGGGGAACACTGAAGCTTTCTTT. Translation gives CASGIQGNTEAFF.

This chain links TRBV5-1 with TRBJ1-4, with D perhaps matching TRBD1 (5 bases). This CDR3 has 15 amino acids. With 2 bases removed from V and 7 bases from J, the gap between germline ends came to 15 bases. CDR1 SGHRS and CDR2 YFSETQ come from the germline V gene. CDR3 in DNA: TGCGCCAGCAGCTTCCTAGGACAAATATCTGAAAAACTGTTTTTT. Protein product: CASSFLGQISEKLFF.

The chain uses TRBV19 and TRBJ1-5; D unclear. The germline V gene has CDR1 LNHDA and CDR2 SQIVND (reference sequence). Trimming took 3 bases from V and 2 from J, leaving 20 bases between them. This CDR3 has 18 residues. CDR3 amino acids: CASSIGWRLTMGNQPQHF. In DNA, the CDR3 is TGTGCCAGTAGTATTGGTTGGCGATTGACTATGGGCAATCAGCCCCAGCATTTT.

The rearrangement links TRBV5-1 to TRBJ1-2; 7 bases agree with TRBD1. Unmatched junction bases numbered 7, after V lost 3 bases and J lost 5 bases. The CDR3 is 14 residues long. Germline assignment: CDR1 SGHRS and CDR2 YFSETQ. Here the CDR3 DNA reads TGCGCCAGCAGCTATGGAGGGGGCGCGTATGGCTACACCTTC. As protein: CASSYGGGAYGYTF.

V is TRBV7-6 and J is TRBJ2-2; weak D call: TRBD2 (5 bases). The germline CDR1 and CDR2 sequences are SGHVS and FNYEAQ. The CDR3 has 12 amino acids. Deletions cut 4 bases from V and 8 bases from J, with 8 bases between. The CDR3 DNA is TGTGCCAGCAGCTCGGTAGCGGGGGAGCTGTTTTTT. It yields the protein CASSSVAGELFF. Full variable domain (remainder filled in from reference TRBV7-6 and TRBJ2-2): GAGVSQSPRYKVTKRGQDVALRCDPISGHVSLYWYRQALGQGPEFLTYFNYEAQQDKSGLPNDRFSAERPEGSISTLTIQRTEQRDSAMYRCASSSVAGELFFGEGSRLTVL.

The rearrangement uses TRBV30 and TRBJ1-1; 7 bases map to TRBD1. Per germline, CDR1 GTSNPN and CDR2 SVGIG (reference sequence). With 8 bases clipped from V and 4 bases from J, the junction kept 7 bases outside the gene matches. The CDR3 is 12 residues long. The CDR3 here is CAQYRGVTEAFF. The CDR3 nucleotides read TGTGCCCAATACAGGGGCGTCACTGAAGCTTTCTTT. Full variable domain (rest looked up from reference TRBV30 and TRBJ1-1): SQTIHQWPATLVQPVGSPLSLECTVEGTSNPNLYWYRQAAGRGLQLLFYSVGIGQISSEVPQNLSASRPQDRQFILSSKKLLLSDSGFYLCAQYRGVTEAFFGQGTRLTVV.

This chain uses TRBV2 with TRBJ2-3; TRBD1 aligns across 8 bases. The CDR3 spans 15 residues. Looked up from germline, CDR1 is SNHLY and CDR2 is FYNNEI. Losses at the gene ends were 7 bases for V and 4 bases for J; bases not matched to a gene: 10. The CDR3 nucleotides read TGTGCCAGCACCCCGACAGGGGCGTTCTCAGATACGCAGTATTTT. It codes for CASTPTGAFSDTQYF.

The chain carries TRBV7-9 and TRBJ2-1; D is possibly TRBD1 or TRBD2 (5 bases each). The V gene lost 5 bases and the J gene lost 6 bases, with 20 bases spanning the gap. The CDR3 extends over 16 amino acids. The germline gives CDR1 SEHNR, CDR2 FQNEAQ (reference sequence). Written as DNA, the CDR3 is TGTGCCAGCAGCCCCCCGGGGACCAACCTACGCAATGAGCAGTTCTTC. The encoded protein is CASSPPGTNLRNEQFF.

J is TRBJ2-7 and V is TRBV5-1; D remains ambiguous. The CDR3 is made up of 13 amino acids. Between the trimmed V and J ends, which lost 0 bases and 7 bases, there was a span of 11 bases. The germline CDR1 and CDR2 sequences are SGHRS and YFSETQ. CDR3 DNA: TGCGCCAGCAGCTTGGGGCCAACGGAGGAGCAGTACTTC. As protein: CASSLGPTEEQYF.

A note on this clone: Other DNA sequences in this sample translate to the same CDR3. The chain links TRBV7-8 to TRBJ1-5; the D is unclear. V was pared by 1 base and J by 7 bases, with 5 bases between. Germline loops: CDR1 SGHVS, CDR2 FQNEAQ. CDR3 length equals 12 residues. This CDR3 is CASSLEGQPQHF. The CDR3, as DNA: TGTGCCAGCAGCTTAGAAGGGCAGCCCCAGCATTTT.